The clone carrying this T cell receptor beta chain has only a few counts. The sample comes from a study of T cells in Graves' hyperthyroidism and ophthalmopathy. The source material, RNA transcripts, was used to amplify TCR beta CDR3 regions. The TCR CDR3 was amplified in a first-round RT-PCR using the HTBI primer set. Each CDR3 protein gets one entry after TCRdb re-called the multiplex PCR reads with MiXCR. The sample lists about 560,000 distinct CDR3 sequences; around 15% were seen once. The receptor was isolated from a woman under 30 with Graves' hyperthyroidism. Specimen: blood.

The DNA for the CDR3 is TGCAGTGGGGGGAACACTGAAGCTTTCTTT. This translates into CSGGNTEAFF. The chain joins TRBV20-1 to TRBJ1-1; D remains unclear. V was shortened by 7 bases and J by 1 base, with 4 bases between the two germline ends. Germline loops: CDR1 DFQATT, CDR2 SNEGSKA (reference sequence). This CDR3 is 10 amino acids long.